The 26 T cell receptor beta chains below all came from one sample that was sequenced in a study of technical replicates of blood from a handful of donors. Generated by immunoSEQ multiplex PCR, the TCRdb table keeps only in-frame clones and is missing some. The sample lists 65,000 to 90,000 clones, 93% occurring once. Sequencing was carried out using T cells isolated from PBMCs. The receptors were gathered from a human donor in good health.

The CDR3 spells CASSALGLGTGELFF. The CDR3 nucleotides are TGTGCCAGCAGCGCACTGGGCCTTGGGACCGGGGAGCTGTTTTTT. V is TRBV9 and J is TRBJ2-2; unclear D gene. The V gene's germline CDR1 is SGDLS and CDR2 YYNGEE. This CDR3 comprises 15 residues. V lost 3 bases, J lost 5 bases, and 14 bases lay in between.

The chain joins TRBV9 to TRBJ1-3; 10 bases are shared with TRBD1. The CDR3 runs 16 residues. Germline trimming cut 3 bases from V and 1 base from J; bases unmatched to any gene: 4. In germline, CDR1 is SGDLS, CDR2 YYNGEE. CDR3 DNA: TGTGCCAGCAGCGATCCGGGACAGGGGTCTGGAAACACCATATATTTT. Its translation: CASSDPGQGSGNTIYF.

The chain uses TRBV7-9 and TRBJ2-4; 9 bases map to TRBD2. Germline V CDR1 and CDR2: SEHNR, FQNEAQ (reference sequence). The CDR3 runs 16 residues. Trimming cost V 4 bases and J 7 bases; bases outside gene matches: 11. The CDR3 nucleotides read TGTGCCAGCAGCTCCATCCCCGGGACTAGCCGGAACATTCAGTACTTC. Translated: CASSSIPGTSRNIQYF.

This chain connects TRBV19 to TRBJ2-5, with 7 positions matching TRBD1. The germline gives CDR1 LNHDA, CDR2 SQIVND (reference sequence). V trimming: 5 bases; J trimming: 3 bases; junction bases outside the gene matches: 3. This CDR3 comprises 13 residues. The chain's CDR3 is CASSWGQKETQYF. CDR3 coding DNA: TGTGCCAGTAGTTGGGGACAGAAAGAGACCCAGTACTTC.

The gene calls are TRBV27 and TRBJ2-2; no definite D call. Looked up from germline, CDR1 is MNHEY and CDR2 is SMNVEV (reference sequence). V was cut by 6 bases and J by 2 bases, with 7 bases left in between. This CDR3 spans 13 amino acids. The CDR3 reads CASRILNTGELFF. CDR3 coding DNA: TGTGCCAGCAGAATACTTAACACCGGGGAGCTGTTTTTT.

This chain connects TRBV7-9 to TRBJ2-5; the D gene is possibly TRBD2 (6 bases). This CDR3 has 15 residues. Germline-derived CDR1 and CDR2 are SEHNR and FQNEAQ (reference sequence). Between the trimmed V and J ends, which lost 3 bases and 5 bases, there was a span of 16 bases. CDR3: CASSFFSGREETQYF. DNA of the CDR3: TGTGCCAGCAGCTTTTTTAGTGGTCGGGAGGAGACCCAGTACTTC.

CDR3 DNA sequence: TGTGCCATGAGGGACGGACTAAATGAAAAACTGTTTTTT. The encoded protein is CAMRDGLNEKLFF. The chain is built from TRBV6-1 and TRBJ1-4; possible D gene TRBD1, 5 bases. This CDR3 has 13 residues. With 10 bases removed from V and 5 bases from J, the gap between germline ends came to 14 bases. The germline CDR1 and CDR2 sequences are MNHNS and SASEGT.

The chain links TRBV19 to TRBJ1-4, with 10 bases aligning to TRBD1. The CDR3 extends over 16 amino acids. J gave up 7 bases and V 4 bases, and 9 bases lay outside the gene matches. In germline, CDR1 is LNHDA, CDR2 SQIVND (reference sequence). The CDR3 reads CASSTRQGQGFEKLFF. The CDR3 DNA sequence: TGTGCCAGTAGTACTCGACAGGGACAGGGGTTTGAAAAACTGTTTTTT.

This clone was found once. The sample has other DNA sequences that encode this CDR3 too. V and J are TRBV5-1 and TRBJ2-2; TRBD1 matches 7 bases. The junction had 3 bases not matched to a gene; V was cut back by 4 bases and J by 0 bases. Germline CDR1 and CDR2: SGHRS and YFSETQ. The CDR3 extends over 15 amino acids. As DNA, the CDR3 is TGCGCCAGCAGCCCAGGGACAGCGAACACCGGGGAGCTGTTTTTT. Residues: CASSPGTANTGELFF.

The J gene is TRBJ2-7, the V gene TRBV6-5; 7 nucleotides agree with TRBD1. The CDR3 totals 14 residues. From germline, CDR1 is MNHEY and CDR2 SVGAGI. With V trimmed by 0 bases and J by 7 bases, 6 bases remained unmatched. CDR3 in DNA: TGTGCCAGCAGTTACTCGGGGACAGTAGGGGAGCAGTACTTC. This translates into CASSYSGTVGEQYF.

The CDR3 region has the DNA TGTGCCAGCAGCGTAGAAGGAGGCCCAGCAAATTCACCCCTCCACTTT. Translating it yields CASSVEGGPANSPLHF. The chain links TRBV9 to TRBJ1-6; D uncertain. Germline CDR1 is SGDLS and CDR2 is YYNGEE. The CDR3 length is 16 residues. Between the trimmed V and J ends, which lost 0 bases and 7 bases, there was a span of 14 bases.

The gene calls are TRBV29-1 and TRBJ2-1, with TRBD1 as a possible D gene (5 bases). The V end was cut by 4 bases, the J end by 5 bases, with 15 bases between. Germline V gene data show CDR1 as SQVTM and CDR2 as ANQGSEA. The CDR3 contains 14 residues. As DNA, the CDR3 is TGCAGCGTTGGAAGGGGTACAATTAACAATGAGCAGTTCTTC. Encoded protein: CSVGRGTINNEQFF.

This clone was counted a single time. The chain carries TRBV4-2 and TRBJ1-1; the D gene is possibly TRBD1 (5 bases). Per germline, CDR1 LGHNA and CDR2 YNFKEQ. Trimming stripped 1 base from V and 4 bases from J, with 25 bases between. The CDR3 loop spans 19 amino acids. In DNA form, the CDR3 reads TGTGCCAGCAGCCAAGGCGGCCAAAAAGGGCGTAAGGGGTTCACTGAAGCTTTCTTT. Amino acids: CASSQGGQKGRKGFTEAFF.

The CDR3 spells CASKGTSGGNEQFF. The CDR3 region has the DNA TGTGCCAGCAAAGGGACTAGCGGGGGTAATGAGCAGTTCTTC. The V call is TRBV2, the J call TRBJ2-1; 14 bases agree with TRBD2. Germline V lookup: CDR1 SNHLY, CDR2 FYNNEI. The CDR3 spans 14 residues. V was clipped by 7 bases and J by 7 bases; unmatched bases: 3.

This clone showed up just once. The V call is TRBV5-6, the J call TRBJ2-1, with D unclear. The length of the CDR3 is 12 residues. CDR1 and CDR2 from the germline V gene are SGHDT and YYEEEE. V was trimmed by 3 bases and J by 7 bases, leaving 8 bases between them. CDR3 nucleotides: TGTGCCAGCAGCTCCCTATCTAATGAGCAGTTCTTC. This codes for CASSSLSNEQFF.

The V gene is TRBV6-6, the J gene TRBJ2-7; D perhaps matches TRBD2 (6 bases). The length of the CDR3 is 13 residues. The germline gives CDR1 MNHNY, CDR2 SVGAGI (reference sequence). V was cut by 6 bases and J by 4 bases, with 13 bases left in between. The CDR3 spells CASRKRDWYEQYF. CDR3 nucleotides: TGTGCCAGCAGAAAGAGGGACTGGTACGAGCAGTACTTC.

The chain uses TRBV7-9 and TRBJ1-1; D ambiguous. Germline loops: CDR1 SEHNR, CDR2 FQNEAQ (reference sequence). The CDR3 loop spans 16 amino acids. Trimming pared 5 bases from V and 1 base from J, leaving 17 bases between. Written as DNA, the CDR3 is TGTGCCAGCAGCCTAGTTGGGTTTTGGGCGAACACTGAAGCTTTCTTT. Its translation is CASSLVGFWANTEAFF.

This chain connects TRBV10-1 to TRBJ2-2; D possibly corresponds to TRBD2 (5 bases). This CDR3 has 12 residues. Germline V CDR1 and CDR2: WNHNN, SYGVQD (reference sequence). Between the trimmed V and J ends, which lost 7 bases and 3 bases, there was a span of 6 bases. The CDR3, as DNA: TGCGCCAGCAAGGGAGACACCGGGGAGCTGTTTTTT. Its translation is CASKGDTGELFF.

The rearrangement uses TRBV19 and TRBJ2-2, with D unclear. V was cut by 5 bases and J by 0 bases, with 13 bases left in between. This CDR3 has 16 amino acids. The germline V gene has CDR1 LNHDA and CDR2 SQIVND (reference sequence). The CDR3 DNA is TGTGCCAGTAGTCACTCCCCCTTTGCGAACACCGGGGAGCTGTTTTTT. Translation gives CASSHSPFANTGELFF.

The V gene is TRBV5-1, the J gene TRBJ1-4; 10 bases are a match to TRBD1. Germline V gene lookup returns CDR1 SGHRS and CDR2 YFSETQ. The CDR3 length is 14 residues. J gave up 6 bases and V 4 bases, and 3 bases lay outside the gene matches. The CDR3 nucleotides are TGCGCCAGCAGCGCCGGGACAGGGGATGAAAAACTGTTTTTT. This codes for CASSAGTGDEKLFF.

This rearrangement joins TRBV5-4 to TRBJ1-1; D is uncertain. This CDR3 has 15 residues. CDR1 is SGHNT, CDR2 YYREEE, per germline (reference sequence). Trimming took 3 bases from V and 1 from J, leaving 13 bases between them. The DNA for the CDR3 is TGTGCCAGCAGCTCAATATTCGGTAGGAACACTGAAGCTTTCTTT. As protein: CASSSIFGRNTEAFF.

This clone has only one observation. V usage is TRBV4-1 and J usage is TRBJ2-1; possible D gene TRBD2, 6 bases. The CDR3 is made up of 14 amino acids. The germline V gene has CDR1 MGHRA and CDR2 YSYEKL. Between the trimmed V and J ends, which lost 1 base and 8 bases, there was a span of 12 bases. The DNA for the CDR3 is TGCGCCAGCAGCCAAGCCGGAGGGGTTGATGAGCAGTTCTTC. This translates into CASSQAGGVDEQFF.

The gene calls are TRBV5-4 and TRBJ2-7, with 10 bases aligning to TRBD2. Germline CDR1 is SGHNT and CDR2 is YYREEE (reference sequence). This CDR3 comprises 15 residues. The V segment lost 4 bases and the J segment 0 bases; nucleotides outside the gene matches: 4. CDR3 residues: CASSLLAGSSYEQYF. The CDR3 DNA follows: TGTGCCAGCAGCCTACTAGCGGGAAGCTCCTACGAGCAGTACTTC.

The chain links TRBV25-1 to TRBJ2-3; TRBD2 might be the D (7 bases). Germline V lookup: CDR1 MGHDK, CDR2 SYGVNS. V dropped 1 base and J dropped 1 base, with 15 bases sitting between them. The CDR3 length is 17 residues. Written as DNA, the CDR3 is TGTGCCAGCAGTGAATTGGGGGCTAGCGGACGCACAGATACGCAGTATTTT. Protein product: CASSELGASGRTDTQYF.

On this clone: Germline and junction disagree at one end, which may indicate a read error. The chain carries TRBV19 and TRBJ2-1, with D maybe TRBD2 (6 bases). The CDR3 loop spans 16 amino acids. The germline V gene encodes CDR1 LNHDA and CDR2 SQIVND (reference sequence). As DNA, the CDR3 is TGTGCCGGTAGTGTCTCCCGCGGGACGGTGACAACCGAGCAGTTCTTC. It is translated as CAGSVSRGTVTTEQFF. Together with reference TRBV19 and TRBJ2-1, the CDR3 gives the full variable domain: DGGITQSPKYLFRKEGQNVTLSCEQNLNHDAMYWYRQDPGQGLRLIYYSQIVNDFQKGDIAEGYSVSREKKESFPLTVTSAQKNPTAFYLCAGSVSRGTVTTEQFFGPGTRLTVL.

This rearrangement joins TRBV5-1 to TRBJ1-1; D unclear. This CDR3 spans 16 amino acids. Between the trimmed V and J ends, which lost 0 bases and 3 bases, there was a span of 15 bases. Germline-derived CDR1 and CDR2 are SGHRS and YFSETQ. The CDR3 DNA sequence: TGCGCCAGCAGCTTGGTCGAGGCTGGCTTGGACACTGAAGCTTTCTTT. The encoded protein is CASSLVEAGLDTEAFF.